A single sample gave rise to the 13 T cell receptor beta chains below, sequenced in a study of neurological immune-mediated disorders. TCRdb passed the 5' RACE reads through MiXCR, listing each CDR3 protein once. The sample contains approximately 80,000 distinct CDR3 sequences, around 6% of which appear only once. Described time point: longitudinal time-point 2. What was sequenced was PBMCs. These receptors were collected from an older woman with multiple sclerosis.

This clonotype was counted ten times or more. The gene calls are TRBV5-1 and TRBJ1-1; no firm D call. CDR1 SGHRS and CDR2 YFSETQ come from the germline V gene. The CDR3 runs 14 residues. With 4 bases removed from V and 1 base from J, the gap between germline ends came to 11 bases. The CDR3 region has the DNA TGCGCCAGCAGCCAGAACCGGGGGAACACTGAAGCTTTCTTT. Translation: CASSQNRGNTEAFF.

This clonotype occurred many times. The chain combines TRBV5-1 with TRBJ2-7; D gene uncertain. Trimming cost V 4 bases and J 2 bases, with 13 bases left between them. The V gene's germline CDR1 is SGHRS and CDR2 YFSETQ. The CDR3 has 14 residues. The CDR3 DNA reads TGCGCCAGCAGCCGACCGGGCGGAGCCTACGAGCAGTACTTC. Amino acids: CASSRPGGAYEQYF.

This clonotype was detected many times. CDR3: CASSFRQRTFF. The CDR3 DNA follows: TGTGCCAGCAGTTTCCGGCAGAGGACTTTCTTT. The chain combines TRBV12-3 or TRBV12-4 with TRBJ1-1; no clear D. Trimming stripped 3 bases from V and 12 bases from J, with 11 bases between. The CDR3 sequence is 11 residues long.

The rearrangement joins TRBV20-1 to TRBJ1-2; TRBD1 might be the D (5 bases). The CDR3 runs to 12 residues. V lost 4 bases and J 4 bases, leaving 10 bases between the germline ends. The V gene's germline CDR1 is DFQATT and CDR2 SNEGSKA (reference sequence). CDR3 in amino acids: CSATWDVYGYTF. CDR3 coding DNA: TGCAGTGCTACCTGGGACGTCTATGGCTACACCTTC.

This rearrangement joins TRBV19 to TRBJ1-2; D may be TRBD1 (5 bases). V was trimmed by 5 bases and J by 8 bases, leaving 15 bases between them. This CDR3 contains 13 residues. Germline assignment: CDR1 LNHDA and CDR2 SQIVND (reference sequence). The CDR3 DNA reads TGTGCCAGTAGTTCTCAGGGTTTCGGGGGCTACACCTTC. It is translated as CASSSQGFGGYTF.

This clonotype was counted many times. This chain links TRBV30 with TRBJ1-4, with 7 positions matching TRBD1. With 5 bases clipped from V and 4 bases from J, the junction kept 1 base outside the gene matches. The CDR3 loop spans 12 amino acids. In germline, CDR1 is GTSNPN, CDR2 SVGIG (reference sequence). CDR3 sequence: CAWDRDNEKLFF. The CDR3 DNA reads as TGTGCCTGGGACAGGGATAATGAAAAACTGTTTTTT.

This clonotype was observed many times. The J gene is TRBJ2-7, the V gene TRBV5-5; 7 nucleotides align to TRBD1. V shed 4 bases and J 5 bases; nucleotides not matched to a gene: 3. The germline V gene has CDR1 SGHKS and CDR2 YYEKEE (reference sequence). The CDR3 sequence is 12 residues long. This CDR3 is CASSVDRDEQYF. CDR3 bases: TGTGCCAGCAGCGTAGACAGGGACGAGCAGTACTTC.

This clonotype was seen many times. The CDR3: CSARDPSRGLMNTEAFF. The CDR3 nucleotides read TGCAGTGCTAGAGATCCGTCCAGGGGGCTCATGAACACTGAAGCTTTCTTT. The chain links TRBV20-1 to TRBJ1-1; 8 positions match TRBD1. This CDR3 is 17 amino acids long. Germline CDR1 and CDR2: DFQATT and SNEGSKA (reference sequence). Trimming removed 0 bases from V and 0 bases from J; junction bases left unmatched: 9.

This clonotype turned up a few times. V and J are TRBV5-1 and TRBJ2-7, with no clear D. The CDR3 spans 14 residues. Trimming removed 5 bases at V and 7 bases at J, with 19 bases between. In germline, CDR1 is SGHRS, CDR2 YFSETQ. The CDR3 DNA reads TGCGCCAGCAGTCTCTCCGTACGGCCGGCTGAGCAGTACTTC. Residues: CASSLSVRPAEQYF.

There are many counts of this clonotype. The chain couples TRBV7-2 to TRBJ1-4; a weak D match, TRBD1 (6 bases). Between the trimmed V and J ends, which lost 1 base and 7 bases, there was a span of 10 bases. This CDR3 has 14 residues. CDR1 is SGHTA, CDR2 FQGNSA, per germline. The CDR3 sequence: CASSLEDSGEKLFF. CDR3 in DNA: TGTGCCAGCAGCTTAGAGGACAGCGGTGAAAAACTGTTTTTT. Variable domain in full (rest from reference TRBV7-2 and TRBJ1-4): GAGVSQSPSNKVTEKGKDVELRCDPISGHTALYWYRQSLGQGLEFLIYFQGNSAPDKSGLPSDRFSAERTGGSVSTLTIQRTQQEDSAVYLCASSLEDSGEKLFFGSGTQLSVL.

There are many counts of this clonotype. V and J are TRBV19 and TRBJ1-1, with a possible D match to TRBD1 (5 bases). The CDR3 sequence is 12 residues long. The germline V gene encodes CDR1 LNHDA and CDR2 SQIVND (reference sequence). The ends were cut back, 6 bases at V and 5 bases at J, with 10 bases in the middle. The CDR3 protein is CASSTRVTEAFF. For the CDR3, the DNA is TGTGCCAGTAGCACCAGGGTGACTGAAGCTTTCTTT.

In this sample, this clonotype turned up many times. The gene calls are TRBV20-1 and TRBJ2-3, with 7 bases aligning to TRBD1. The CDR3 contains 12 residues. The germline V gene has CDR1 DFQATT and CDR2 SNEGSKA (reference sequence). With V trimmed by 4 bases and J by 4 bases, 2 bases remained unmatched. The CDR3 bases are TGCAGTGCTAAAGGGGGCGCAGATACGCAGTATTTT. Amino acid sequence: CSAKGGADTQYF.

This clonotype occurred many times. The gene calls are TRBV5-5 and TRBJ2-2, with D perhaps TRBD1 or TRBD2 (5 bases each). Germline V gene data show CDR1 as SGHKS and CDR2 as YYEKEE (reference sequence). Trimming took off 4 bases at V and 2 bases at J, with 9 bases between the two ends. CDR3 length: 14 amino acids. The DNA for the CDR3 is TGTGCCAGCAGCGGGGGTGGCAACACCGGGGAGCTGTTTTTT. It yields the protein CASSGGGNTGELFF.